This T cell receptor (beta chain) was captured in a study of T cell repertoires in cytomegalovirus infection. At the level of the study: Public TCR beta signature analysis indicated the presence of both CMV infection and matching HLA type. Study findings and constraints: Adding up the frequency of public TCR beta families identified people who carried CMV plus the relevant HLA. There were HLA-C-restricted CMV-specific TCR beta clonotypes dominating the ex vivo response.

V dropped 4 bases and J dropped 0 bases, with 15 bases sitting between them. This CDR3 is 16 amino acids long. The germline V gene encodes CDR1 SGHVS and CDR2 FQNEAQ. In its sample, this clonotype was seen many times. Antigen specificity is unknown. TCRdb passed the reads through MiXCR, listing each CDR3 protein once. The sample has under 600,000 distinct CDR3 sequences; about 15% are singletons. This TCR was sampled from a human donor in good health (CMV status not recorded). Some clones in this sample may be carry-over from other donors' samples. Source material: CD8+ T cells from PBMCs. The chain couples TRBV7-8 to TRBJ1-1; no clear D. CDR3 in DNA: TGTGCCAGCAGCTCCCCGACCCTACGGATGAACACTGAAGCTTTCTTT. Translating it yields CASSSPTLRMNTEAFF.